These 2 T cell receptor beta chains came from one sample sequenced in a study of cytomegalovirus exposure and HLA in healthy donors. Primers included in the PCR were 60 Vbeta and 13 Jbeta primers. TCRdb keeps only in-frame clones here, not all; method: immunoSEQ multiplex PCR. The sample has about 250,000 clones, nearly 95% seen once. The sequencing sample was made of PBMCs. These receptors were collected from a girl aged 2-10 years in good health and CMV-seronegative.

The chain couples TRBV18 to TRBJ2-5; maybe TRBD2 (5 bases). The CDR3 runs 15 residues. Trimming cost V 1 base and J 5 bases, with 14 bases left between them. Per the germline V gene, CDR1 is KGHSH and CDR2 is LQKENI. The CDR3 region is CASSPRSEVWETQYF. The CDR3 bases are TGTGCCAGCTCACCACGGTCGGAGGTTTGGGAGACCCAGTACTTC. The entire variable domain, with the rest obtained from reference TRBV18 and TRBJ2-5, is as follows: NAGVMQNPRHLVRRRGQEARLRCSPMKGHSHVYWYRQLPEEGLKFMVYLQKENIIDESGMPKERFSAEFPKEGPSILRIQQVVRGDSAAYFCASSPRSEVWETQYFGPGTRLLVL.

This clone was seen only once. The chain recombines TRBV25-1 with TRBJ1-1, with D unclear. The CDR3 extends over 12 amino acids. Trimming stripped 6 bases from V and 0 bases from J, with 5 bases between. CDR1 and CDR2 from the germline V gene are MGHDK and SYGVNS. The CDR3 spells CASSHMNTEAFF. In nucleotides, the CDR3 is TGTGCCAGCAGCCACATGAACACTGAAGCTTTCTTT. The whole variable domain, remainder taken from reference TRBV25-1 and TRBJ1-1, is EADIYQTPRYLVIGTGKKITLECSQTMGHDKMYWYQQDPGMELHLIHYSYGVNSTEKGDLSSESTVSRIRTEHFPLTLESARPSHTSQYLCASSHMNTEAFFGQGTRLTVV.